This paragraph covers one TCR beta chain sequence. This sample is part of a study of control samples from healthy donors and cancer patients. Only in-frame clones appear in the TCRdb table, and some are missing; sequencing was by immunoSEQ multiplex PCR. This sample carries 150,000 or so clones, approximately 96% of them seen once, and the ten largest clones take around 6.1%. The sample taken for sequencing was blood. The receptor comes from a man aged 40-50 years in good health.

CDR3 residues: CASSPWGRGKRFYNEQFF. The DNA for the CDR3 is TGTGCCAGCAGCCCGTGGGGGCGGGGGAAACGGTTTTACAATGAGCAGTTCTTC. The chain is built from TRBV7-8 and TRBJ2-1; weak D call: TRBD2 (7 bases). V gave up 5 bases and J gave up 4 bases, with 24 bases separating them. CDR1 is SGHVS, CDR2 FQNEAQ, per germline. This CDR3 has 18 amino acids.